This T cell receptor beta chain was sequenced in a study of cytomegalovirus exposure and HLA in healthy donors. Study conclusions and caveats: For most subjects, TCR beta sequences were reported to predict HLA-A and HLA-B alleles with accuracy.

Comments on this clone: Its specificity is unknown.

The CDR3 loop spans 14 amino acids. Germline trimming cut 1 base from V and 3 bases from J; bases unmatched to any gene: 1. The germline gives CDR1 LGHNA, CDR2 YNFKEQ. PCR employed 60 Vbeta and 13 Jbeta primers. Profiled with immunoSEQ multiplex PCR; TCRdb holds only in-frame clones, not every one. The table has about 100,000 clones, approximately 81% seen once. The gene calls are TRBV4-2 and TRBJ1-2, with 8 bases aligning to TRBD1. Sample: PBMCs. This receptor was taken from a man aged 25-45 years in good health and CMV-seronegative. CDR3 DNA sequence: TGTGCCAGCAGCCAAGTGGGACAGGACTATGGCTACACCTTC. This translates into CASSQVGQDYGYTF.